What follows are 5 T cell receptor beta chains derived from one specimen sequenced in a study of technical replicates of blood from several donors. The protocol was immunoSEQ multiplex PCR, while the TCRdb copy is restricted to in-frame clones and leaves out a portion. The data contain 55,000 to 60,000 clones, around 95% of them singletons. The sample was PBMCs. These receptor sequences come from a human donor in good health. Some clones in this sample may be carry-over from other donors' samples.

The V gene is TRBV6-5, the J gene TRBJ1-1; 8 bases are shared with TRBD1. Germline V lookup: CDR1 MNHEY, CDR2 SVGAGI. Trimming cost V 5 bases and J 5 bases; bases outside gene matches: 7. The CDR3 runs to 14 residues. The CDR3 nucleotides are TGTGCCAGCAGTGCCCAGGGGGCGCGAACTGAAGCTTTCTTT. Translation gives CASSAQGARTEAFF.

The rearrangement uses TRBV6-1 and TRBJ2-7; D is unresolved. Germline loops: CDR1 MNHNS, CDR2 SASEGT. This CDR3 spans 13 amino acids. The ends were cut back, 5 bases at V and 2 bases at J, with 10 bases in the middle. DNA for the CDR3: TGTGCCAGCAGTCGCGGCCTCCCCTACGAGCAGTACTTC. This gives the protein CASSRGLPYEQYF.

This clone appeared a few times. The rearrangement uses TRBV5-4 and TRBJ1-6; possibly TRBD1 for D (6 bases). This CDR3 is built from 16 residues. V shed 4 bases and J shed 0 bases, with 11 bases lying between them. From germline, CDR1 is SGHNT and CDR2 YYREEE (reference sequence). CDR3 nucleotide sequence: TGTGCCAGCAGCCAGGGACATCTCTCCTATAATTCACCCCTCCACTTT. Protein sequence: CASSQGHLSYNSPLHF.

The chain carries TRBV21-1 and TRBJ1-2; TRBD1, the table's D call, lacks a check against the DNA. TRBV21-1 is given as a pseudogene. The CDR3 has 15 amino acids. CDR3 sequence (DNA): TGTGCCAGCAGCGCACGGGGACAGCATAACTATGGCTACACCTTC. It yields the protein CASSARGQHNYGYTF.

The chain carries TRBV27 and TRBJ2-7; D remains unclear. Trimming removed 6 bases from V and 4 bases from J, with 13 bases in between. The CDR3 has 13 residues. Germline CDR1 MNHEY, CDR2 SMNVEV (reference sequence). CDR3 loop: CASSFLESYEQYF. The CDR3 nucleotides are TGTGCCAGCAGCTTCCTAGAGTCGTACGAGCAGTACTTC.